The present TCR beta chain was sequenced within a study of blood T cell repertoires in COVID-19. Study background: COVID-19 samples from acute and convalescent phases originated in the United States, Italy and Spain.

Germline V gene data show CDR1 as SNHLY and CDR2 as FYNNEI. After removal of 6 bases from V and 5 bases from J, the junction contained 2 bases not matched to a gene. This CDR3 region has 13 residues. This clone was detected once. The protocol was immunoSEQ multiplex PCR, while the TCRdb copy is restricted to in-frame clones and leaves out a portion. This sample has some 360,000 clones, with roughly nine tenths found just once. The rearrangement joins TRBV2 to TRBJ1-4, with TRBD1 matching over 8 bases. Sample: peripheral blood. The TCR was taken from a woman aged 55-70 years with COVID-19, enrolled during active disease. CDR3 bases: TGTGCCAGCAGGGACAGGGTAAATGAAAAACTGTTTTTT. Protein: CASRDRVNEKLFF.